This T cell receptor (beta chain) was profiled in a study of T cells in Graves' hyperthyroidism and ophthalmopathy. Points from the study as a whole: Within blood appeared most thyroid clonotypes that had expanded above 0.001.

V gave up 0 bases and J gave up 0 bases, with 12 bases separating them. This CDR3 comprises 16 residues. CDR1 MNHEY and CDR2 SMNVEV come from the germline V gene (reference sequence). It was RNA transcripts that yielded the amplified TCR beta CDR3 regions. The TCR CDR3 first-round RT-PCR relied on the HTBI primer set. From the multiplex PCR reads, TCRdb called clonotypes with MiXCR, one entry per CDR3 protein. Among some 250,000 distinct CDR3 sequences, more than 14% were seen once, and the ten largest hold roughly 15%. This clonotype has at least ten counts. Its antigen is still unknown. Blood was sampled at initial diagnosis of hyperthyroidism, prior to onset of any ophthalmopathy symptoms.

The chain joins TRBV27 to TRBJ2-7; the D gene is possibly TRBD2 (6 bases). This receptor was obtained from a woman between 35 and 50 years old with Graves' hyperthyroidism that later progressed to Graves' ophthalmopathy. Input material: blood. CDR3 residues: CASSLSGSGASYEQYF. CDR3 sequence (DNA): TGTGCCAGCAGTTTATCGGGTAGCGGAGCCTCCTACGAGCAGTACTTC.